This paragraph reports one T cell receptor beta chain. Its specificity is unknown. This specimen belongs to a study of response to subunit inactivated influenza vaccine. Study conclusions and caveats: Every seasonal influenza vaccination brings in few new T cells, the authors suggested.

TCRdb ran MiXCR on the RT-PCR reads and lists one entry per CDR3 protein. The sample records hundreds of thousands of distinct CDR3 sequences, approximately 10% being singletons. The sequence came from a man aged 50-60 years who received an inactivated influenza vaccine. The sample consisted of PBMCs from blood, taken on the day of vaccination.

CDR3 DNA sequence: TGTGCCAGCAGAGAGGACAGATCCTACAATGAGCAGTTCTTC. Translated, it gives CASREDRSYNEQFF. The chain combines TRBV6-1 with TRBJ2-1, with a tentative D call TRBD1 (6 bases). Per the germline V gene, CDR1 is MNHNS and CDR2 is SASEGT. Trimming cost V 6 bases and J 1 base, with 10 bases left between them. The CDR3 runs 14 residues.